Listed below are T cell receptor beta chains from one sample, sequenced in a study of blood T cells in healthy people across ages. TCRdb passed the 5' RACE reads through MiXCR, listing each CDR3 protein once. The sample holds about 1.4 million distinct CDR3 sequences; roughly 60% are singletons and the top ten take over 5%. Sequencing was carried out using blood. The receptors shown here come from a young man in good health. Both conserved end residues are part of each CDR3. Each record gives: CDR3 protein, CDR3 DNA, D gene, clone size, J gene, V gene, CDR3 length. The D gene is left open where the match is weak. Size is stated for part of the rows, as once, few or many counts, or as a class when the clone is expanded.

CDR3aa: CASSPRVGNNQPQHF
CDR3nt: TGCGCCAGCAGCCCGAGGGTAGGGAACAATCAGCCCCAGCATTTT
d_gene: NA
abundance: NA
j_gene: TRBJ1-5
v_gene: TRBV4-3
len: 15

CDR3aa: CATGCEGSYEQYF
CDR3nt: TGTGCCACCGGGTGCGAGGGGTCCTACGAGCAGTACTTC
d_gene: NA
abundance: NA
j_gene: TRBJ2-7
v_gene: TRBV28
len: 13

CDR3aa: CASSPNRGAELFF
CDR3nt: TGTGCCAGCAGCCCAAACAGGGGAGCGGAACTGTTTTTT
d_gene: TRBD1
abundance: NA
j_gene: TRBJ1-4
v_gene: TRBV11-2
len: 13

CDR3aa: CSARPYQARLVAKNIQYF
CDR3nt: TGCAGTGCTAGACCATACCAGGCTCGGCTCGTTGCCAAAAACATTCAGTACTTC
d_gene: NA
abundance: NA
j_gene: TRBJ2-4
v_gene: TRBV20-1
len: 18

CDR3aa: CASSFSTDTGYNSPLHF
CDR3nt: TGTGCCAGCAGCTTTAGCACGGACACGGGATATAATTCACCCCTCCACTTT
d_gene: NA
abundance: NA
j_gene: TRBJ1-6
v_gene: TRBV11-1
len: 17

CDR3aa: CATSVGGQGKYEQYF
CDR3nt: TGTGCTACCTCCGTGGGGGGACAGGGAAAATACGAGCAGTACTTC
d_gene: TRBD1
abundance: NA
j_gene: TRBJ2-7
v_gene: TRBV12-5
len: 15

CDR3aa: CASSFVREPSGELFF
CDR3nt: TGCGCCAGCAGCTTTGTTCGGGAGCCCTCCGGGGAGCTGTTTTTT
d_gene: NA
abundance: NA
j_gene: TRBJ2-2
v_gene: TRBV5-1
len: 15

CDR3aa: CASSEEDGRTDTQYF
CDR3nt: TGTGCCAGCAGTGAAGAGGACGGCAGAACAGATACGCAGTATTTT
d_gene: NA
abundance: NA
j_gene: TRBJ2-3
v_gene: TRBV6-1
len: 15

CDR3aa: CATSDGTYEQYF
CDR3nt: TGTGCCACCAGTGACGGGACCTACGAGCAGTACTTC
d_gene: NA
abundance: once
j_gene: TRBJ2-7
v_gene: TRBV24-1
len: 12

CDR3aa: CASSFKVGNTEAFF
CDR3nt: TGCGCCAGCAGCTTTAAGGTTGGGAACACTGAAGCTTTCTTT
d_gene: NA
abundance: NA
j_gene: TRBJ1-1
v_gene: TRBV4-1
len: 14

CDR3aa: CASSWAGAVYGYTF
CDR3nt: TGTGCCAGCAGCTGGGCAGGGGCTGTCTATGGCTACACCTTC
d_gene: NA
abundance: once
j_gene: TRBJ1-2
v_gene: TRBV5-6
len: 14

CDR3aa: CASSYSGVSPLHF
CDR3nt: TGTGCCAGCAGTTACTCCGGGGTCTCACCCCTCCACTTT
d_gene: NA
abundance: NA
j_gene: TRBJ1-6
v_gene: TRBV6-5
len: 13

CDR3aa: CASSLVESSGEQYF
CDR3nt: TGTGCCAGCAGCTTGGTGGAGTCCTCGGGCGAGCAGTACTTC
d_gene: NA
abundance: few
j_gene: TRBJ2-7
v_gene: TRBV5-5
len: 14

CDR3aa: CTSSFTGNAGANVLTF
CDR3nt: TGTACCAGCAGCTTCACAGGGAACGCGGGGGCCAACGTCCTGACTTTC
d_gene: NA
abundance: NA
j_gene: TRBJ2-6
v_gene: TRBV6-2/TRBV6-3
len: 16

CDR3aa: CASSLNKQYNEQYF
CDR3nt: TGTGCCAGCAGCCTGAATAAACAGTACAATGAGCAGTACTTC
d_gene: NA
abundance: NA
j_gene: TRBJ2-7
v_gene: TRBV3-1
len: 14

CDR3aa: CASSLYRDTGELFF
CDR3nt: TGTGCCAGCAGCTTATACAGGGACACCGGGGAGCTGTTTTTT
d_gene: NA
abundance: NA
j_gene: TRBJ2-2
v_gene: TRBV7-2
len: 14

CDR3aa: CSASSIYRGRDGYTF
CDR3nt: TGCAGTGCTAGTTCCATTTACAGGGGGAGGGATGGCTACACCTTC
d_gene: TRBD1
abundance: NA
j_gene: TRBJ1-2
v_gene: TRBV20-1
len: 15

CDR3aa: CASSDLTRIGTEAFF
CDR3nt: TGTGCCAGCAGTGACCTGACCCGGATCGGGACTGAAGCTTTCTTT
d_gene: NA
abundance: NA
j_gene: TRBJ1-1
v_gene: TRBV25-1
len: 15

CDR3aa: CATSRTHGTGEETQYF
CDR3nt: TGTGCCACCAGCAGAACCCACGGGACAGGTGAAGAGACCCAGTACTTC
d_gene: TRBD1
abundance: NA
j_gene: TRBJ2-5
v_gene: TRBV15
len: 16

CDR3aa: CASSPPGTTEAFF
CDR3nt: TGTGCCAGCTCACCCCCGGGAACGACTGAAGCTTTCTTT
d_gene: NA
abundance: NA
j_gene: TRBJ1-1
v_gene: TRBV18
len: 13

CDR3aa: CASASTVSGPYEQYF
CDR3nt: TGTGCTAGTGCTTCGACAGTTTCCGGACCGTACGAGCAGTACTTC
d_gene: NA
abundance: NA
j_gene: TRBJ2-7
v_gene: TRBV12-5
len: 15

CDR3aa: CASRPSEAYNEQFF
CDR3nt: TGTGCCAGCAGACCCTCCGAGGCTTACAATGAGCAGTTCTTC
d_gene: NA
abundance: NA
j_gene: TRBJ2-1
v_gene: TRBV6-5
len: 14

CDR3aa: CASTQSKGAYEQYF
CDR3nt: TGTGCCAGCACCCAATCGAAGGGTGCCTACGAGCAGTACTTC
d_gene: NA
abundance: NA
j_gene: TRBJ2-7
v_gene: TRBV11-2
len: 14

CDR3aa: CVSSRFRDGISGANVLTF
CDR3nt: TGCGTCAGCAGCAGATTCAGGGATGGTATCTCTGGGGCCAACGTCCTGACTTTC
d_gene: NA
abundance: NA
j_gene: TRBJ2-6
v_gene: TRBV5-1
len: 18

CDR3aa: CASSFYGGGAADTQYF
CDR3nt: TGCGCCAGCAGCTTCTACGGCGGGGGGGCTGCAGATACGCAGTATTTT
d_gene: TRBD2
abundance: few
j_gene: TRBJ2-3
v_gene: TRBV5-1
len: 16

CDR3aa: CASGYTAAANEKLFF
CDR3nt: TGTGCTAGTGGTTATACAGCCGCGGCTAATGAAAAACTGTTTTTT
d_gene: NA
abundance: few
j_gene: TRBJ1-4
v_gene: TRBV12-5
len: 15

CDR3aa: CASSHIISYNEQFF
CDR3nt: TGTGCCAGCAGTCACATCATCTCCTACAATGAGCAGTTCTTC
d_gene: NA
abundance: few
j_gene: TRBJ2-1
v_gene: TRBV6-2/TRBV6-3
len: 14

CDR3aa: CASSQKRRPAGYTF
CDR3nt: TGTGCCAGCAGCCAAAAGCGGCGGCCGGCAGGCTACACCTTC
d_gene: NA
abundance: once
j_gene: TRBJ1-2
v_gene: TRBV14
len: 14

CDR3aa: CASSLSLGRQYF
CDR3nt: TGTGCCAGCAGTTTAAGTCTGGGGAGGCAGTACTTC
d_gene: NA
abundance: once
j_gene: TRBJ2-5
v_gene: TRBV28
len: 12

CDR3aa: CASSFGREPSCEQYF
CDR3nt: TGTGCCAGCAGTTTTGGGCGGGAGCCGTCCTGCGAGCAGTACTTC
d_gene: TRBD2
abundance: NA
j_gene: TRBJ2-7
v_gene: TRBV27
len: 15

CDR3aa: CSVERVITGELFF
CDR3nt: TGCAGCGTTGAAAGGGTCATTACCGGGGAGCTGTTTTTT
d_gene: NA
abundance: few
j_gene: TRBJ2-2
v_gene: TRBV29-1
len: 13

CDR3aa: CASSFSGTRDEQFF
CDR3nt: TGTGCCAGCAGTTTCTCCGGGACTCGGGATGAGCAGTTCTTC
d_gene: NA
abundance: few
j_gene: TRBJ2-1
v_gene: TRBV6-5
len: 14

CDR3aa: CASSLGQPEAFF
CDR3nt: TGTGCCAGCAGTCTGGGACAGCCTGAAGCTTTCTTT
d_gene: TRBD1
abundance: NA
j_gene: TRBJ1-1
v_gene: TRBV6-2/TRBV6-3
len: 12

CDR3aa: CASSTNRLRGGYTF
CDR3nt: TGTGCCAGCAGTACCAACAGGCTGAGGGGTGGCTACACCTTC
d_gene: NA
abundance: NA
j_gene: TRBJ1-2
v_gene: TRBV12-3/TRBV12-4
len: 14

CDR3aa: CASDTPTGELGTQYF
CDR3nt: TGTGCCAGCGATACCCCCACAGGGGAGCTCGGTACGCAGTATTTT
d_gene: TRBD1
abundance: few
j_gene: TRBJ2-3
v_gene: TRBV7-9
len: 15

CDR3aa: CASSLVYRERGWSQETQYF
CDR3nt: TGTGCCAGCAGCTTAGTCTACCGAGAAAGGGGTTGGAGCCAAGAGACCCAGTACTTC
d_gene: NA
abundance: NA
j_gene: TRBJ2-5
v_gene: TRBV7-2
len: 19

CDR3aa: CSAWDSRKTTDTQYF
CDR3nt: TGCAGTGCTTGGGACAGTCGGAAGACAACAGATACGCAGTATTTT
d_gene: TRBD1
abundance: NA
j_gene: TRBJ2-3
v_gene: TRBV20-1
len: 15

CDR3aa: CSARVGAFPYEQYF
CDR3nt: TGCAGTGCTAGAGTCGGAGCCTTTCCCTACGAGCAGTACTTC
d_gene: NA
abundance: NA
j_gene: TRBJ2-7
v_gene: TRBV20-1
len: 14

CDR3aa: CAIAGGNGGYTF
CDR3nt: TGTGCCATCGCAGGGGGCAATGGTGGCTACACCTTC
d_gene: TRBD1
abundance: few
j_gene: TRBJ1-2
v_gene: TRBV10-3
len: 12

CDR3aa: CSDLSGNEQFF
CDR3nt: TGCAGCGACTTATCAGGAAATGAGCAGTTCTTC
d_gene: NA
abundance: NA
j_gene: TRBJ2-1
v_gene: TRBV29-1
len: 11